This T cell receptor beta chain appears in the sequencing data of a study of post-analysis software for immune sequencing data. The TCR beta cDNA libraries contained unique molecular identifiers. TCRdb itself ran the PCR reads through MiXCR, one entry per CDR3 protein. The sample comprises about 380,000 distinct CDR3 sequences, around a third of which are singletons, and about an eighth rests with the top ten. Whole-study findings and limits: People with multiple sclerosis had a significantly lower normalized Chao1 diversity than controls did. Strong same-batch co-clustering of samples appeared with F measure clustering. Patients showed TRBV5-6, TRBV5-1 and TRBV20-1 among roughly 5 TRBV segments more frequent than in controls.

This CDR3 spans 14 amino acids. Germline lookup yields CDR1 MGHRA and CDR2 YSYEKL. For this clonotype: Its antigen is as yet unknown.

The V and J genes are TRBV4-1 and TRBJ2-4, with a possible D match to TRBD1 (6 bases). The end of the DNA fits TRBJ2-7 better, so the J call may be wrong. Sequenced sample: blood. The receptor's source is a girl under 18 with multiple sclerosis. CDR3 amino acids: CASSPPGQRYEQYF. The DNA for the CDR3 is TGCGCCAGCAGCCCCCCGGGACAAAGATACGAGCAGTACTTC.